Listed here are 17 T cell receptor beta chains from one sample, sequenced in a study of a mutant IDH1 vaccine in newly diagnosed glioma. Method: immunoSEQ multiplex PCR; TCRdb's copy keeps in-frame clones and lacks some. Seen here are 9,500 to 12,000 clones, about 91% observed once, and the top ten hold around 5.3%. The time point was: week 23, last vaccination. It was 300 ug of mutant IDH1 20-mer peptide that made up each vaccine dose, given with topical imiquimod. No antigens are known for them. This specimen consisted of PBMCs, obtained from a glioma patient whose treatment included an IDH1 peptide vaccine. The source of these receptors is a middle-aged woman with glioma. Some clones in this sample may be carry-over from other donors' samples.

The rearrangement uses TRBV7-2 and TRBJ2-2; TRBD1 might be the D (6 bases). V lost 6 bases, J lost 4 bases, and 15 bases lay in between. CDR1 and CDR2 from the germline V gene are SGHTA and FQGNSA. This CDR3 comprises 15 residues. CDR3: CASRPDRTFTGELFF. DNA for the CDR3: TGTGCCAGCAGACCCGACAGGACATTCACCGGGGAGCTGTTTTTT.

The V call is TRBV2, the J call TRBJ2-7; no clear D. The CDR3 has 11 amino acids. Germline CDR1 and CDR2: SNHLY and FYNNEI. The germline V and J ends were trimmed by 4 bases and 5 bases, with 6 bases remaining between them. Here the CDR3 reads CASSGKNEQYF. The CDR3 region has the DNA TGTGCCAGCAGTGGTAAGAACGAGCAGTACTTC.

This clone is a singleton in its sample. The genes are TRBV28 and TRBJ1-2; no firm D call. The CDR3 runs to 13 residues. Germline V gene data show CDR1 as MDHEN and CDR2 as SYDVKM. V dropped 7 bases and J dropped 6 bases, with 15 bases sitting between them. The CDR3 nucleotides are TGTGCCAGCACCATTAGAGGAGCGGATGGCTACACCTTC. Amino acids: CASTIRGADGYTF.

The chain has TRBV28 and TRBJ1-4; 10 bases align to TRBD1. J gave up 8 bases and V 7 bases, and 7 bases lay outside the gene matches. The germline V gene has CDR1 MDHEN and CDR2 SYDVKM. This CDR3 has 14 residues. In nucleotides, the CDR3 is TGTGCCAGCACCCTGGACAGGGGGATGGAAAAACTGTTTTTT. Its protein is CASTLDRGMEKLFF.

The rearrangement links TRBV7-8 to TRBJ2-1; 10 bases agree with TRBD2. With V trimmed by 3 bases and J by 3 bases, 2 bases remained unmatched. The CDR3 length is 15 residues. The germline CDR1 and CDR2 sequences are SGHVS and FQNEAQ. CDR3 DNA: TGTGCCAGCAGCTTGACTAGCGGGTTCTACAATGAGCAGTTCTTC. Its protein is CASSLTSGFYNEQFF. Supplemented by reference TRBV7-8 and TRBJ2-1, the full variable domain reads GAGVSQSPRYKVAKRGQDVALRCDPISGHVSLFWYQQALGQGPEFLTYFQNEAQLDKSGLPSDRFFAERPEGSVSTLKIQRTQQEDSAVYLCASSLTSGFYNEQFFGPGTRLTVL.

J is TRBJ1-1 and V is TRBV18; tentatively, D is TRBD1 (5 bases). The ends were cut back, 7 bases at V and 4 bases at J, with 22 bases in the middle. There are 16 residues in the CDR3. The germline V gene has CDR1 KGHSH and CDR2 LQKENI. CDR3 nucleotide sequence: TGTGCCAGCTTCAAAAGGGACGGCGGACGTCTCACTGAAGCTTTCTTT. Protein sequence: CASFKRDGGRLTEAFF.

This clone occurred once. The rearrangement links TRBV30 to TRBJ2-3, with unresolved D. Germline-derived CDR1 and CDR2 are GTSNPN and SVGIG (reference sequence). The CDR3 has 13 amino acids. The ends were cut back, 2 bases at V and 1 base at J, with 7 bases in the middle. As DNA, the CDR3 is TGTGCCTGGAGTACTGGGGGCACAGATACGCAGTATTTT. Translated, it gives CAWSTGGTDTQYF.

This rearrangement joins TRBV18 to TRBJ1-4; 9 bases are shared with TRBD1. The CDR3 covers 15 residues. V gave up 0 bases and J gave up 7 bases; unmatched junction bases: 3. CDR1 is KGHSH and CDR2 is LQKENI in the germline V gene. CDR3 residues: CASSPPSTGGEKLFF. The CDR3 DNA sequence: TGTGCCAGCTCACCACCGTCGACAGGGGGTGAAAAACTGTTTTTT.

The CDR3 nucleotides are TGTGCCAGCAGCTCCGGACAGGGGCGCGGGGAGCTGTTTTTT. This encodes CASSSGQGRGELFF. The V and J genes are TRBV7-9 and TRBJ2-2, with 9 positions matching TRBD1. The CDR3 spans 14 residues. Germline V gene sequence: CDR1 SEHNR, CDR2 FQNEAQ (reference sequence). Trimming at V came to 4 bases and at J to 7 bases, leaving 4 bases not matched to a gene. Using reference TRBV7-9 and TRBJ2-2 for the parts outside the CDR3, the full variable domain is DTGVSQNPRHKITKRGQNVTFRCDPISEHNRLYWYRQTLGQGPEFLTYFQNEAQLEKSRLLSDRFSAERPKGSFSTLEIQRTEQGDSAMYLCASSSGQGRGELFFGEGSRLTVL.

The chain links TRBV12-5 to TRBJ1-3; a weak D match, TRBD1 (5 bases). Trimming cost V 3 bases and J 0 bases, with 12 bases left between them. The CDR3 is 16 amino acids. Germline V lookup: CDR1 LGHNT, CDR2 FRNRAP. The CDR3 DNA is TGTGCTAGTGGTTTTGGAGGGGATAGCTCTGGAAACACCATATATTTT. Protein sequence: CASGFGGDSSGNTIYF.

This CDR3 is CASSPDRGKAEAFF. CDR3 sequence (DNA): TGTGCCAGCAGCCCTGACAGAGGTAAGGCTGAAGCTTTCTTT. This chain connects TRBV27 to TRBJ1-1, with a tentative D call TRBD1 (5 bases). The CDR3 spans 14 residues. Germline V gene lookup returns CDR1 MNHEY and CDR2 SMNVEV (reference sequence). Between the trimmed V and J ends, which lost 6 bases and 6 bases, there was a span of 17 bases.

This clone has a handful of counts. The chain recombines TRBV4-1 with TRBJ1-5, with D hard to call. Deletions cut 0 bases from V and 2 bases from J, with 11 bases between. Germline CDR1 is MGHRA and CDR2 is YSYEKL. The CDR3 extends over 16 amino acids. CDR3 DNA sequence: TGCGCCAGCAGCCAAGAGGGGAGGAGCGGCAATCAGCCCCAGCATTTT. It yields the protein CASSQEGRSGNQPQHF.

This clone was seen more than once but under ten times. The V and J genes are TRBV11-1 and TRBJ2-1; TRBD2 matches at 7 bases. CDR1 and CDR2 (germline): SGHAT, FQDESV (reference sequence). The CDR3 has 14 amino acids. Germline trimming cut 8 bases from V and 5 bases from J; bases unmatched to any gene: 9. CDR3 nucleotide sequence: TGTGCCAGCGGCGACTGGACTAGTCACAATGAGCAGTTCTTC. Translation: CASGDWTSHNEQFF.

The chain employs TRBV4-2 and TRBJ2-1; D possibly corresponds to TRBD2 (6 bases). With 0 bases removed from V and 5 bases from J, the gap between germline ends came to 14 bases. The germline V gene encodes CDR1 LGHNA and CDR2 YNFKEQ. This CDR3 is 16 amino acids long. The chain's CDR3 is CASSQEALAKNNEQFF. CDR3 DNA sequence: TGTGCCAGCAGCCAAGAGGCGCTAGCGAAGAACAATGAGCAGTTCTTC.

The chain combines TRBV9 with TRBJ2-3; no firm D call. V was trimmed by 4 bases and J by 4 bases, leaving 13 bases between them. The germline V gene encodes CDR1 SGDLS and CDR2 YYNGEE. The length of the CDR3 is 14 residues. This chain's CDR3 is CASSLSGKADTQYF. The CDR3 nucleotides are TGTGCCAGCAGCCTCAGTGGGAAGGCAGATACGCAGTATTTT. The full variable domain, rest sourced from reference TRBV9 and TRBJ2-3, is DSGVTQTPKHLITATGQRVTLRCSPRSGDLSVYWYQQSLDQGLQFLIQYYNGEERAKGNILERFSAQQFPDLHSELNLSSLELGDSALYFCASSLSGKADTQYFGPGTRLTVL.

The DNA of the CDR3 is TGTGCCAGCAGACTACAGGGGGCATTCTACTATGGCTACACCTTC. Its protein is CASRLQGAFYYGYTF. The genes are TRBV28 and TRBJ1-2; 9 nucleotides agree with TRBD1. There are 15 residues in the CDR3. The germline V gene encodes CDR1 MDHEN and CDR2 SYDVKM. The V and J ends lost 6 bases and 3 bases, in that order; junction bases with no gene match: 8.

The table lists this clone with a count of one. V is TRBV5-1 and J is TRBJ1-2; possibly TRBD1 for D (5 bases). CDR3 size: 18 residues. V gave up 4 bases and J gave up 2 bases, with 24 bases separating them. Germline CDR1 reads SGHRS; CDR2 reads YFSETQ. CDR3 loop: CASSQRRVGDPSNYGYTF. CDR3 sequence (DNA): TGCGCCAGCAGCCAAAGAAGGGTCGGGGACCCTTCAAACTATGGCTACACCTTC.